The present T cell receptor beta chain was sequenced within a study of blood T cell repertoires in COVID-19. Turning to the study itself: Acute and convalescent COVID-19 specimens originated in the United States, Italy and Spain.

Only in-frame clones appear in the TCRdb table, and some are missing; sequencing was by immunoSEQ multiplex PCR. Here the sample spans fewer than 200,000 clones, roughly 84% being singletons. V was trimmed by 10 bases and J by 8 bases, leaving 29 bases between them. This CDR3 comprises 16 residues. Germline V CDR1 and CDR2: SEHNR, FQNEAQ (reference sequence). V is TRBV7-9 and J is TRBJ1-2, with D unclear. Sequencing used peripheral blood. This TCR was sampled from a middle-aged man with acute or convalescent COVID-19. The DNA of the CDR3 is TGTGCCACCTCCTCCGGGGAGGGTTGGTGGCAAGTAGGCTACACCTTC. Protein product: CATSSGEGWWQVGYTF.